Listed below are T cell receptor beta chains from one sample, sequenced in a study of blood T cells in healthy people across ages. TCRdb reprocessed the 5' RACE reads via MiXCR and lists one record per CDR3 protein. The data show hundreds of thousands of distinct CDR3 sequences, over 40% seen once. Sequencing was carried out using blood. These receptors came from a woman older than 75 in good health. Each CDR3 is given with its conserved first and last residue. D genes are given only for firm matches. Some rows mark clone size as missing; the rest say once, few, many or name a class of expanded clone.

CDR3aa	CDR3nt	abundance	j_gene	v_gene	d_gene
CAGSYYNRVAGELFF	TGTGCCGGCAGTTACTACAACAGGGTAGCCGGGGAGCTGTTTTTT	many	TRBJ2-2	TRBV6-5	NA
CSGEGTSLSEQYF	TGCAGTGGAGAGGGGACTAGCCTTTCCGAGCAGTACTTC	NA	TRBJ2-7	TRBV29-1	TRBD2
CASSPKRYEQFF	TGTGCCAGCAGCCCCAAGCGCTATGAGCAGTTCTTC	many	TRBJ2-1	TRBV7-2	NA
CASTRGGGNTGELFF	TGTGCCAGCACCAGGGGCGGGGGGAACACCGGGGAGCTGTTTTTT	few	TRBJ2-2	TRBV21-1	NA
CAWTHTGELFF	TGTGCCTGGACTCACACCGGGGAGCTGTTTTTT	NA	TRBJ2-2	TRBV30	NA
CASSTPLDSYGGTQYF	TGTGCCAGTAGTACCCCATTGGACTCTTATGGGGGGACCCAGTACTTC	NA	TRBJ2-5	TRBV19	NA
CASSYDRERRLYEQYF	TGTGCCAGCAGTTACGACAGGGAACGACGGCTATACGAGCAGTACTTC	NA	TRBJ2-7	TRBV6-2/TRBV6-3	TRBD1
CASSLSNRGTGELFF	TGTGCCAGCAGCTTAAGTAACAGGGGGACCGGGGAGCTGTTTTTT	few	TRBJ2-2	TRBV7-3	TRBD1
CSASGDSLNTEAFF	TGCAGTGCTAGTGGCGACAGTTTGAACACTGAAGCTTTCTTT	few	TRBJ1-1	TRBV20-1	NA
CASKVASGRASVDTQYF	TGCGCCAGCAAGGTGGCTAGCGGGAGGGCCTCGGTAGATACGCAGTATTTT	many	TRBJ2-3	TRBV5-1	TRBD2
CASSPNGNGNQPQHF	TGTGCCAGCTCACCAAACGGGAACGGCAATCAGCCCCAGCATTTT	NA	TRBJ1-5	TRBV18	NA
CASSQDWTETGANVLTF	TGTGCCAGCAGCCAAGATTGGACAGAGACTGGGGCCAACGTCCTGACTTTC	NA	TRBJ2-6	TRBV3-1	NA
CSARKGDDWYEQYF	TGCAGTGCCCGAAAGGGAGACGATTGGTACGAGCAGTACTTC	NA	TRBJ2-7	TRBV20-1	NA
CASSQGMGGSHNEQFF	TGCGCCAGCAGCCAAGGGATGGGAGGGTCACACAATGAGCAGTTCTTC	NA	TRBJ2-1	TRBV4-3	TRBD2
CASSPGTALTQTQYF	TGCGCCAGCAGCCCGGGGACAGCCCTTACTCAGACGCAGTATTTT	once	TRBJ2-3	TRBV4-1	TRBD1
CASSVGGPSGNSPLHF	TGTGCCAGCAGCGTAGGTGGGCCTTCGGGGAATTCACCCCTCCACTTT	many	TRBJ1-6	TRBV9	NA
CASSDLRDRANNEQYF	TGTGCCAGCAGCGACTTACGGGACAGGGCTAATAATGAGCAGTACTTC	NA	TRBJ2-5	TRBV9	TRBD1